Shown below are 13 T cell receptor beta chains from a single sample sequenced in a study of cytomegalovirus exposure and HLA in healthy donors. This PCR relied on a set of 60 Vbeta primers and 13 Jbeta primers. Here immunoSEQ multiplex PCR was the method, and the copy in TCRdb shows in-frame clones only, minus some. The data show 130,000 or so clones, around 65% seen once. The sample was PBMCs. The receptors were gathered from a woman aged 55-69 years in good health and CMV-seronegative.

The chain has TRBV4-3 and TRBJ2-7; 8 nucleotides align to TRBD2. Per the germline V gene, CDR1 is LGHNA and CDR2 is YSLEER. The CDR3 spans 17 residues. Trimming took 2 bases from V and 2 from J; bases not matched to a gene: 11. As DNA, the CDR3 is TGCGCCAGCAGCCAAACCCCCTCCGGGAGGGGAGCCTACGAGCAGTACTTC. It specifies CASSQTPSGRGAYEQYF.

There are many counts of this clone. This chain links TRBV7-9 with TRBJ2-3; TRBD2 is a possible D gene (6 bases). The CDR3 consists of 14 residues. V was shortened by 1 base and J by 5 bases, with 10 bases between the two germline ends. The germline V gene encodes CDR1 SEHNR and CDR2 FQNEAQ (reference sequence). In nucleotides, the CDR3 is TGTGCCAGCAGCTTAGGACTAGGCGGAGATACGCAGTATTTT. It encodes CASSLGLGGDTQYF.

CDR3 residues: CASREASTDTQYF. CDR3 sequence (DNA): TGTGCCAGCAGAGAGGCCTCCACAGATACGCAGTATTTT. J is TRBJ2-3 and V is TRBV6-5; no definite D call. The CDR3 has 13 amino acids. Between the trimmed V and J ends, which lost 6 bases and 2 bases, there was a span of 9 bases. Germline CDR1 MNHEY, CDR2 SVGAGI.

In its sample, this clone was seen a few times. The chain is built from TRBV25-1 and TRBJ2-1, with 11 bases aligning to TRBD2. The germline V gene encodes CDR1 MGHDK and CDR2 SYGVNS. With 7 bases clipped from V and 6 bases from J, the junction kept 11 bases outside the gene matches. This CDR3 has 16 amino acids. CDR3 DNA: TGTGCCAGCAACCAAGGGCCTAGCGGGGGGCGCAATGAGCAGTTCTTC. Its translation: CASNQGPSGGRNEQFF.

This clone was counted only a few times. The chain uses TRBV27 and TRBJ1-2; 8 nucleotides align to TRBD1. Germline lookup yields CDR1 MNHEY and CDR2 SMNVEV (reference sequence). Trimming removed 9 bases from V and 8 bases from J; junction bases left unmatched: 11. This CDR3 has 13 residues. The CDR3 region is CASRGQGAGGYTF. The CDR3 DNA sequence: TGTGCCAGTAGAGGACAGGGCGCGGGCGGCTACACCTTC.

The J gene is TRBJ2-7, the V gene TRBV27; TRBD2 matches 10 bases. This CDR3 is 15 amino acids long. CDR1 is MNHEY and CDR2 is SMNVEV in the germline V gene (reference sequence). V lost 7 bases to trimming and J lost 0 bases; unmatched junction nucleotides: 6. The CDR3 nucleotides read TGTGCCAGCACTCAAGCGGGAGGGGCCTCCTACGAGCAGTACTTC. Translating it yields CASTQAGGASYEQYF.

Regarding this clone: Compared with germline, one end of the junction differs, possibly owing to a read error. This chain uses TRBV6-1 with TRBJ1-4; the match to TRBD1 covers 8 bases. Germline loops: CDR1 MNHNS, CDR2 SASEGT. CDR3 length: 15 residues. The CDR3 sequence: CATSLGQGASEKLFF. The CDR3, as DNA: TGTGCCACCAGTCTCGGACAGGGAGCGAGTGAAAAACTGTTTTTT.

The genes are TRBV19 and TRBJ2-6; TRBD1 might be the D (5 bases). This CDR3 is 17 amino acids long. Germline loops: CDR1 LNHDA, CDR2 SQIVND (reference sequence). Trimming pared 6 bases from V and 0 bases from J, leaving 15 bases between. CDR3 nucleotides: TGTGCCAGTAGCCTCCAGACGCAGGGCTCTGGGGCCAACGTCCTGACTTTC. Its protein product is CASSLQTQGSGANVLTF.

The V gene is TRBV6-1, the J gene TRBJ1-4; D perhaps matches TRBD1 (5 bases). This CDR3 comprises 15 residues. V gave up 2 bases and J gave up 8 bases, with 15 bases separating them. Per the germline V gene, CDR1 is MNHNS and CDR2 is SASEGT. CDR3 region: CASSENGRAAEKLFF. The CDR3 nucleotides read TGTGCCAGCAGTGAAAACGGCAGGGCTGCGGAAAAACTGTTTTTT.

This chain links TRBV5-1 with TRBJ1-1, with 10 nucleotides matching TRBD1. The CDR3 is 16 amino acids. The trim removed 3 bases at V and 1 base at J, leaving 6 bases unmatched. Germline V gene sequence: CDR1 SGHRS, CDR2 YFSETQ. CDR3 loop: CASSSGTGATNTEAFF. The CDR3 DNA sequence: TGCGCCAGCAGCTCCGGGACAGGGGCAACGAACACTGAAGCTTTCTTT.

This chain joins TRBV7-2 and TRBJ1-1; the D is unclear. V was clipped by 2 bases and J by 1 base, with 8 bases between them. The CDR3 spans 14 residues. Germline V lookup: CDR1 SGHTA, CDR2 FQGNSA. This CDR3 is CASSLRSRNTEAFF. CDR3 bases: TGTGCCAGCAGCTTACGTAGCCGGAACACTGAAGCTTTCTTT.

The chain couples TRBV15 to TRBJ1-4; D ambiguous. Germline V gives CDR1 LNHNV, CDR2 YYDKDF (reference sequence). Trimming stripped 5 bases from V and 1 base from J, with 2 bases between. This CDR3 has 12 amino acids. The CDR3 reads CATSRTNEKLFF. CDR3 in DNA: TGTGCCACCAGCCGAACTAATGAAAAACTGTTTTTT.

The V and J genes are TRBV2 and TRBJ2-7; 12 bases fit TRBD2. This CDR3 is 17 amino acids long. With V trimmed by 10 bases and J by 2 bases, 15 bases remained unmatched. Germline lookup yields CDR1 SNHLY and CDR2 FYNNEI. CDR3 nucleotide sequence: TGTGCCACCTCTCCGGCCCTAGCGGGAGGGGGGACCTACGAGCAGTACTTC. Translating gives CATSPALAGGGTYEQYF.